The 14 T cell receptor beta chains below come from one sample, sequenced in a study of blood T cell repertoires in COVID-19. Using immunoSEQ multiplex PCR, the repertoire was profiled, and TCRdb retains in-frame clones only, with some absent. The sample shows about 190,000 clones, about four fifths of them seen only once. What was sequenced was PBMCs or T cells enriched from blood (not recorded which). These receptors were taken from a woman between 25 and 40 years old who had been exposed to COVID-19.

V and J are TRBV15 and TRBJ2-7, with D unclear. Trimming took 0 bases from V and 3 from J, leaving 6 bases between them. The germline V gene has CDR1 LNHNV and CDR2 YYDKDF (reference sequence). The CDR3 is made up of 13 amino acids. The CDR3 loop reads CATSRDQVYEQYF. The CDR3 DNA reads TGTGCCACCAGCAGAGATCAGGTCTACGAGCAGTACTTC.

The chain employs TRBV7-9 and TRBJ2-1; TRBD1 aligns across 8 bases. CDR1 is SEHNR, CDR2 FQNEAQ, per germline (reference sequence). The CDR3 contains 16 residues. After removal of 6 bases from V and 5 bases from J, the junction contained 12 bases not matched to a gene. For the CDR3, the DNA is TGTGCCAGCAGGGGCGGACAGGGAGCACTACACAATGAGCAGTTCTTC. It specifies CASRGGQGALHNEQFF. Supplemented by reference TRBV7-9 and TRBJ2-1, the full variable domain reads DTGVSQNPRHKITKRGQNVTFRCDPISEHNRLYWYRQTLGQGPEFLTYFQNEAQLEKSRLLSDRFSAERPKGSFSTLEIQRTEQGDSAMYLCASRGGQGALHNEQFFGPGTRLTVL.

The chain joins TRBV6-2 or TRBV6-3 to TRBJ2-5; 7 bases line up with TRBD1. Losses at the gene ends were 2 bases for V and 3 bases for J; bases not matched to a gene: 6. From germline, CDR1 is MNHEY and CDR2 SVGEGT. The CDR3 is 15 amino acids. The CDR3 here is CASSYPTGTEETQYF. The CDR3 DNA follows: TGTGCCAGCAGTTACCCAACCGGGACAGAAGAGACCCAGTACTTC.

The rearrangement links TRBV12-3 or TRBV12-4 to TRBJ2-7, with 11 bases fitting TRBD1. The junction had 3 bases not matched to a gene; V was cut back by 6 bases and J by 5 bases. The CDR3 is 13 amino acids. The CDR3 coding sequence is TGTGCCAGCAGGGGGGACAGGGGGAACGAGCAGTACTTC. Its protein product is CASRGDRGNEQYF.

The V call is TRBV5-6, the J call TRBJ2-7, with 7 bases aligning to TRBD1. The CDR3 loop spans 15 amino acids. CDR1 and CDR2 (germline): SGHDT, YYEEEE. The V segment lost 4 bases and the J segment 0 bases; nucleotides outside the gene matches: 7. CDR3 region: CASSTWTGYSYEQYF. As DNA, the CDR3 is TGTGCCAGCAGCACATGGACAGGATACTCCTACGAGCAGTACTTC.

The chain joins TRBV9 to TRBJ1-1, with a weak D call TRBD1 (5 bases). CDR3 length: 14 residues. CDR1 and CDR2 from the germline V gene are SGDLS and YYNGEE. V was pared by 3 bases and J by 4 bases, with 13 bases between. CDR3 residues: CASSAQGGGTEAFF. CDR3 bases: TGTGCCAGCAGCGCCCAGGGCGGTGGCACTGAAGCTTTCTTT.

The CDR3 DNA reads as TGTGCCAGCAGCTTAGGTCGGTCGGGGACTGAAGCTTTCTTT. It codes for CASSLGRSGTEAFF. The chain couples TRBV11-3 to TRBJ1-1; D not certain. The CDR3 sequence is 14 residues long. CDR1 and CDR2 (germline): SGHNT, YENEEA. V was pared by 1 base and J by 5 bases, with 11 bases between.

The chain joins TRBV9 to TRBJ2-5, with D uncertain. V dropped 4 bases and J dropped 5 bases, with 9 bases sitting between them. Germline V CDR1 and CDR2: SGDLS, YYNGEE. The CDR3 spans 12 residues. CDR3 region: CASSLPQETQYF. In nucleotides, the CDR3 is TGTGCCAGCAGCCTCCCCCAGGAGACCCAGTACTTC.

V and J are TRBV18 and TRBJ2-7, with D unclear. This CDR3 spans 14 amino acids. The germline CDR1 and CDR2 sequences are KGHSH and LQKENI. Trimming left V 0 bases short and J 1 base short, with 7 bases between. The chain's CDR3 is CASSPPVGSYEQYF. The CDR3 DNA reads TGTGCCAGCTCACCACCGGTCGGGTCCTACGAGCAGTACTTC.

The V call is TRBV10-3, the J call TRBJ2-2; TRBD2 is a possible D gene (6 bases). The CDR3 length is 14 residues. Trimming removed 8 bases at V and 5 bases at J, with 15 bases between. Germline lookup yields CDR1 ENHRY and CDR2 SYGVKD. For the CDR3, the DNA is TGTGCCATCGGGGGGAATGCGGGAACCGGGGAGCTGTTTTTT. This sequence encodes CAIGGNAGTGELFF.

This sequence joins TRBV6-2 or TRBV6-3 and TRBJ2-7, with 7 positions matching TRBD1. The CDR3 is made up of 16 amino acids. Germline loops: CDR1 MNHEY, CDR2 SVGEGT. V trimming: 2 bases; J trimming: 5 bases; junction bases outside the gene matches: 12. CDR3: CASSYPPTGPFNEQYF. CDR3 bases: TGTGCCAGCAGTTACCCCCCGACAGGGCCCTTCAACGAGCAGTACTTC.

V is TRBV10-3 and J is TRBJ1-4; D uncertain. V lost 2 bases and J 7 bases, leaving 8 bases between the germline ends. CDR1 is ENHRY, CDR2 SYGVKD, per germline. This CDR3 spans 13 amino acids. The CDR3 DNA follows: TGTGCCATCAGTGAGGGTCTAGGTGAAAAACTGTTTTTT. Protein sequence: CAISEGLGEKLFF.

This clone was recorded once. V is TRBV5-4 and J is TRBJ1-1; possibly TRBD1 for D (6 bases). Germline lookup yields CDR1 SGHNT and CDR2 YYREEE (reference sequence). Trimming shortened V by 0 bases and J by 3 bases, and 12 bases separated the two germline ends. CDR3 size: 15 residues. The CDR3 reads CASSLAQGRDTEAFF. CDR3 sequence (DNA): TGTGCCAGCAGCTTGGCGCAGGGGAGGGACACTGAAGCTTTCTTT.

The chain carries TRBV12-3 or TRBV12-4 and TRBJ1-2; D not resolved. Trimming removed 2 bases at V and 0 bases at J, with 4 bases between. The CDR3 length is 13 residues. The CDR3 region is CASSLTPNYGYTF. The CDR3 DNA sequence: TGTGCCAGCAGTTTAACACCTAACTATGGCTACACCTTC.